This T cell receptor (beta chain) was captured in a study of cytomegalovirus exposure and HLA in healthy donors (dated by TCRdb to about 2017). Regarding the study in general: According to a later analysis, the approximately 130 validation repertoires were produced on the same platform as the 700 or so repertoires of the first cohort. The study was designed to test whether signatures of past pathogen exposure could be identified by cataloging public T cell receptors. To predict cytomegalovirus infection status, the study brought together high-throughput TCR immunosequencing, statistical association of individual TCRs with disease status, and machine learning. In addition to the first cohort of approximately 670 subjects, a separate validation cohort of 120 different subjects was used. Overall study outcomes, separate from this receptor: In vitro tests confirmed that three of the cytomegalovirus-associated TCR beta chains recognize cytomegalovirus antigens. It was suggested by the authors that the approach could potentially be generalized to other disease states and immunological phenotypes. A later analysis had no HLA typing for the validation cohort, so co-occurrence there was scored across all 110 or so repertoires. Most TCR sequences were seen in very few donors, while some public TCRs were found in many individuals. A total of 164 TCR beta chains were listed by the study as associated with cytomegalovirus. Cytomegalovirus status was reported to be diagnosed by the classifier with high specificity and sensitivity in both the original and validation cohorts. A later analysis found that TCRs clustered in the first cohort also tended to co-occur in the roughly 120 validation repertoires, with 94% of cluster scores above 0.

CDR1 MNHEY and CDR2 SMNVEV were looked up in the germline V gene (reference sequence). Trimming leaves V shorter by 4 bases and J shorter by 1 base, with the junction holding 10 bases beyond the gene matches. Including cysteine and phenylalanine, the CDR3 has 16 amino acids. Just CDR3 DNA is preserved here, 48 bases in frame from base 1. Libraries came from the immunoSEQ multiplex PCR assay. In the authors' own workflow: A statistical classification framework was built to diagnose cytomegalovirus status from the catalog of TCR beta chain sequences. TCRdb obtained this table from immuneACCESS and retained in-frame rearrangements with V and J assigned. These tables miss some clones; where compared with another copy, unresolved V genes account for less than half of the shortfall, and the remainder is unexplained. The V and J calls and the clone size are those of that table, but D and trimming were determined from the DNA. The sample records 70,000 to 80,000 clones, around 94% of which are singletons. 2.1% of the sample is in the top ten clones.

The donors belonged to the validation cohort of about 110 subjects, which was separate from the roughly 670-subject first cohort. Regarding this clone: The clone's antigen remains unknown. There are no base qualities to consult, and no much larger clone falls within one base.

Sequenced input: PBMCs. The receptor comes from a woman under 30 in good health and CMV-seronegative. The sequence is built from TRBV27 and TRBJ2-7, with TRBD2 matching 7 junction bases. The nucleotide sequence reads TGTGCCAGCAGTTCACTCGCTAGCGGTTTTTCCTACGAGCAGTACTTC. Translation gives CASSSLASGFSYEQYF.